Listed here are 4 T cell receptor beta chains from one sample, sequenced in a study of blood T cell repertoires in COVID-19. Some clones are missing from TCRdb's copy, which holds only in-frame ones; the method was immunoSEQ multiplex PCR. Of 400,000 to 500,000 clones listed, 86% are singletons. The specimen was peripheral blood. The receptors were sampled from a woman younger than 45 with active or convalescent COVID-19.

V usage is TRBV28 and J usage is TRBJ1-6; possible D gene TRBD1, 5 bases. The CDR3 totals 16 residues. Germline values: CDR1 MDHEN, CDR2 SYDVKM. The V gene lost 1 base and the J gene lost 3 bases, with 10 bases spanning the gap. The CDR3 loop is CASSLSAGYYNSPLHF. In nucleotides, the CDR3 is TGTGCCAGCAGTTTATCGGCAGGGTACTATAATTCACCCCTCCACTTT.

Here the CDR3 reads CASSPKYLGQFSYEQYF. Written as DNA, the CDR3 is TGTGCCAGCAGCCCCAAATACCTCGGACAGTTCTCCTACGAGCAGTACTTC. The rearrangement joins TRBV28 to TRBJ2-7; possible D gene TRBD1, 6 bases. The CDR3 sequence is 17 residues long. V lost 6 bases and J 0 bases, leaving 21 bases between the germline ends. CDR1 is MDHEN, CDR2 SYDVKM, per germline.

The chain uses TRBV7-8 and TRBJ2-5; TRBD2 matches 8 bases. The V gene end was trimmed by 2 bases and the J gene end by 5 bases; junction bases not matched to a gene: 7. The CDR3 is 15 amino acids. Germline loops: CDR1 SGHVS, CDR2 FQNEAQ. CDR3 amino acids: CASSLSAGGRETQYF. Here the CDR3 DNA reads TGTGCCAGCAGCTTATCGGCGGGGGGCAGGGAGACCCAGTACTTC.

The chain uses TRBV6-6 and TRBJ1-2; D not resolved. Looked up from germline, CDR1 is MNHNY and CDR2 is SVGAGI (reference sequence). This CDR3 is 14 amino acids long. V was pared by 6 bases and J by 1 base, with 12 bases between. This CDR3 is CASRRTGDNYGYTF. The CDR3 DNA follows: TGTGCCAGCAGGAGGACTGGAGATAACTATGGCTACACCTTC.